A single sample is the source of the 17 T cell receptor beta chains below, sequenced in a study of T cell responses to AZD1222 COVID-19 vaccine. Repertoires were generated with immunoSEQ multiplex PCR, while TCRdb's copy carries only in-frame clones and drops some. The sample shows more than 150,000 clones, 92% of them seen only once. The sequences come from peripheral blood, collected on day 0 of AZD1222 vaccination. The receptor source for this set is an adult in good health.

V and J are TRBV7-9 and TRBJ1-1; possibly TRBD1 for D (6 bases). The CDR3 consists of 15 residues. Trimming left V 2 bases short and J 1 base short, with 11 bases between. CDR1 and CDR2 from the germline V gene are SEHNR and FQNEAQ (reference sequence). The CDR3 bases are TGTGCCAGCAGCTTAATGGACAGCCCGAACACTGAAGCTTTCTTT. As protein: CASSLMDSPNTEAFF.

This clone has just one count. This chain uses TRBV6-2 or TRBV6-3 with TRBJ2-1, with TRBD1 matching over 7 bases. CDR1 and CDR2 (germline): MNHEY, SVGEGT. The CDR3 covers 11 residues. V shed 5 bases, J shed 12 bases, and the junction held 4 bases outside the gene matches. CDR3 nucleotide sequence: TGTGCCAGCAGTCATGGACAGGCGCAGTTCTTC. It is translated as CASSHGQAQFF.

Only one count was recorded for this clone. The rearrangement uses TRBV5-4 and TRBJ1-1; D is unclear. Germline V gene lookup returns CDR1 SGHNT and CDR2 YYREEE (reference sequence). The germline V and J ends were trimmed by 2 bases and 4 bases, with 15 bases remaining between them. The CDR3 length is 15 residues. DNA of the CDR3: TGTGCCAGCAGCTTCTTATCGGGGAGACCCACTGAAGCTTTCTTT. The encoded protein is CASSFLSGRPTEAFF.

V gene TRBV7-6 combines with J gene TRBJ2-7, with 9 positions matching TRBD1. CDR3 length: 17 amino acids. J was trimmed by 2 bases and V by 4 bases; bases with no gene match: 12. CDR1 is SGHVS, CDR2 FNYEAQ, per germline. The CDR3 reads CASSSPQGQGDPYEQYF. The CDR3 DNA sequence: TGTGCCAGCAGCTCCCCCCAGGGACAGGGAGATCCCTACGAGCAGTACTTC.

The chain links TRBV27 to TRBJ2-6; TRBD1 matches at 9 bases. Looked up from germline, CDR1 is MNHEY and CDR2 is SMNVEV (reference sequence). V was pared by 5 bases and J by 0 bases, with 5 bases of the junction left unmatched. The CDR3 length is 17 residues. The CDR3 loop reads CASSPGTGNSGANVLTF. CDR3 nucleotide sequence: TGTGCCAGCAGTCCCGGGACAGGGAACTCTGGGGCCAACGTCCTGACTTTC. Full variable domain (rest looked up from reference TRBV27 and TRBJ2-6): EAQVTQNPRYLITVTGKKLTVTCSQNMNHEYMSWYRQDPGLGLRQIYYSMNVEVTDKGDVPEGYKVSRKEKRNFPLILESPSPNQTSLYFCASSPGTGNSGANVLTFGAGSRLTVL.

This chain joins TRBV11-2 and TRBJ1-3; D gene uncertain. CDR3 length: 15 amino acids. Trimming took off 3 bases at V and 0 bases at J, with 9 bases between the two ends. CDR1 is SGHAT, CDR2 FQNNGV, per germline. CDR3 loop: CASSFGTSSGNTIYF. DNA of the CDR3: TGTGCCAGCAGCTTTGGAACGAGCTCTGGAAACACCATATATTTT.

The J gene is TRBJ2-5, the V gene TRBV2; D gene unclear. The CDR3 runs to 12 residues. The ends were cut back, 5 bases at V and 2 bases at J, with 6 bases in the middle. Germline CDR1 reads SNHLY; CDR2 reads FYNNEI. In DNA, the CDR3 is TGTGCCAGCAGTTCCCTACAAGAGACCCAGTACTTC. Translating gives CASSSLQETQYF. Using reference TRBV2 and TRBJ2-5 for the parts outside the CDR3, the full variable domain is EPEVTQTPSHQVTQMGQEVILRCVPISNHLYFYWYRQILGQKVEFLVSFYNNEISEKSEIFDDQFSVERPDGSNFTLKIRSTKLEDSAMYFCASSSLQETQYFGPGTRLLVL.

The chain carries TRBV12-3 or TRBV12-4 and TRBJ1-2; D is possibly TRBD1 (5 bases). CDR3 length: 13 amino acids. V lost 3 bases to trimming and J lost 8 bases, with 13 bases between them. The CDR3 is CASSFQGSGGYTF. CDR3 sequence (DNA): TGTGCCAGCAGTTTTCAAGGATCAGGGGGCTACACCTTC.

V is TRBV7-9 and J is TRBJ2-7, with D tentatively TRBD2 (6 bases). CDR1 and CDR2 (germline): SEHNR, FQNEAQ (reference sequence). The ends were cut back, 4 bases at V and 8 bases at J, with 24 bases in the middle. This CDR3 is built from 16 residues. CDR3 protein: CASSSFKRLRDLKQYF. In DNA, the CDR3 is TGTGCCAGCAGCTCATTTAAACGTTTGCGGGACTTGAAGCAGTACTTC.

The rearrangement joins TRBV21-1 to TRBJ1-1. TRBV21-1 is tagged as a pseudogene. The CDR3 is made up of 17 amino acids. CDR3 region: CASSKESRFGLAGGERF. The CDR3 DNA sequence: TGTGCCAGCAGCAAAGAGTCGAGATTCGGACTGGCAGGGGGGGAGCGATTT.

This chain connects TRBV4-1 to TRBJ1-2; weak D call: TRBD1 (5 bases). This CDR3 is 14 amino acids long. Trimming took off 0 bases at V and 8 bases at J, with 13 bases between the two ends. Germline CDR1 reads MGHRA; CDR2 reads YSYEKL. The CDR3 DNA sequence: TGCGCCAGCAGCCAAGAGGGCCGGGGCGAAGGCTACACCTTC. Its protein product is CASSQEGRGEGYTF.

This clone was seen a single time. The rearrangement links TRBV30 to TRBJ1-1; D might be TRBD1 (5 bases). CDR1 GTSNPN and CDR2 SVGIG come from the germline V gene (reference sequence). Trimming stripped 7 bases from V and 11 bases from J, with 17 bases between. CDR3 length equals 11 residues. CDR3 amino acids: CASPRGVGAFF. The CDR3 DNA sequence: TGTGCCTCCCCCCGGGGGGTCGGGGCTTTCTTT.

The V gene is TRBV6-2 or TRBV6-3, the J gene TRBJ1-1, with 8 nucleotides matching TRBD1. Germline CDR1 and CDR2: MNHEY and SVGEGT. V trimming: 5 bases; J trimming: 7 bases; junction bases outside the gene matches: 6. This CDR3 spans 13 amino acids. In DNA, the CDR3 is TGTGCCAGCAGTAACGGACAGGGCCTTGAAGCTTTCTTT. The encoded protein is CASSNGQGLEAFF.

The chain carries TRBV4-1 and TRBJ2-3; D remains ambiguous. This CDR3 is 16 amino acids long. The V and J ends lost 3 bases and 3 bases respectively, with 16 bases between them. Germline loops: CDR1 MGHRA, CDR2 YSYEKL. CDR3 in DNA: TGCGCCAGCAGCCACCCCCCCGTTGACAAAACAGATACGCAGTATTTT. Residues: CASSHPPVDKTDTQYF.

The chain couples TRBV6-5 to TRBJ1-1; D gene uncertain. V was pared by 6 bases and J by 4 bases, with 18 bases between. The CDR3 runs to 15 residues. Germline CDR1 is MNHEY and CDR2 is SVGAGI. Here the CDR3 reads CASRSLRLESTEAFF. CDR3 nucleotide sequence: TGTGCCAGCAGGTCCCTTCGACTGGAGAGCACTGAAGCTTTCTTT.

The rearrangement uses TRBV2 and TRBJ2-1; D is possibly TRBD2 (7 bases). CDR1 SNHLY and CDR2 FYNNEI come from the germline V gene. The germline V and J ends were trimmed by 3 bases and 8 bases, with 14 bases remaining between them. The CDR3 contains 14 residues. The CDR3 region is CASSDGGGQDEQFF. CDR3 in DNA: TGTGCCAGCAGTGATGGGGGGGGGCAGGATGAGCAGTTCTTC. The full variable domain, in which reference TRBV2 and TRBJ2-1 provide the parts outside the CDR3, is EPEVTQTPSHQVTQMGQEVILRCVPISNHLYFYWYRQILGQKVEFLVSFYNNEISEKSEIFDDQFSVERPDGSNFTLKIRSTKLEDSAMYFCASSDGGGQDEQFFGPGTRLTVL.

This chain uses TRBV28 with TRBJ1-2; D unclear. V was trimmed by 4 bases and J by 4 bases, leaving 13 bases between them. From germline, CDR1 is MDHEN and CDR2 SYDVKM. The CDR3 covers 14 residues. This chain's CDR3 is CASSSDTLLYGYTF. As DNA, the CDR3 is TGTGCCAGCAGTTCCGACACCTTACTCTATGGCTACACCTTC.